The 26 T cell receptor beta chains below come from one sample, sequenced in a study of shared clonotypes between healthy human individuals. The method was immunoSEQ multiplex PCR; TCRdb's version includes in-frame clones alone and lacks a portion of them. Among around 510,000 clones listed, roughly 72% were seen once. Sequencing was performed on PBMCs. These TCRs come from a woman in her thirties or forties in good health. Some clones in this sample may be carry-over from other donors' samples.

The sample holds a few counts of this clone. The J gene is TRBJ2-2, the V gene TRBV25-1; the match to TRBD1 covers 7 bases. Germline V gene sequence: CDR1 MGHDK, CDR2 SYGVNS. The CDR3 covers 15 residues. The ends lost 2 bases at V and 1 base at J; junction bases unmatched: 1. The DNA of the CDR3 is TGTGCCAGCAGTGAACGGACAGGGAACACCGGGGAGCTGTTTTTT. Its protein product is CASSERTGNTGELFF. Full variable domain (missing parts from reference TRBV25-1 and TRBJ2-2): EADIYQTPRYLVIGTGKKITLECSQTMGHDKMYWYQQDPGMELHLIHYSYGVNSTEKGDLSSESTVSRIRTEHFPLTLESARPSHTSQYLCASSERTGNTGELFFGEGSRLTVL.

The rearrangement uses TRBV30 and TRBJ1-2, with D tentatively TRBD1 (5 bases). CDR1 is GTSNPN and CDR2 is SVGIG in the germline V gene (reference sequence). This CDR3 has 13 amino acids. V gave up 1 base and J gave up 4 bases, with 10 bases separating them. The CDR3 here is CAWSGDGLYGYTF. The CDR3 region has the DNA TGTGCCTGGAGTGGGGACGGCCTCTATGGCTACACCTTC.

This chain links TRBV27 with TRBJ2-7; 7 bases are a match to TRBD1. The ends lost 0 bases at V and 3 bases at J; junction bases unmatched: 14. This CDR3 is built from 18 residues. Germline loops: CDR1 MNHEY, CDR2 SMNVEV (reference sequence). CDR3 nucleotide sequence: TGTGCCAGCAGTTTATCCGGACAGGCGACCAATCTTCACTACGAGCAGTACTTC. Translating it yields CASSLSGQATNLHYEQYF.

J is TRBJ2-5 and V is TRBV18, with D tentatively TRBD1 (5 bases). V lost 0 bases and J lost 5, with 10 bases in between. The CDR3 length is 14 residues. Germline V CDR1 and CDR2: KGHSH, LQKENI. The CDR3 coding sequence is TGTGCCAGCTCACCACCGGGGCCCGGGGAGACCCAGTACTTC. Its translation is CASSPPGPGETQYF.

This clone was observed once. V gene TRBV7-8 combines with J gene TRBJ1-2; unclear D gene. Germline V gene data show CDR1 as SGHVS and CDR2 as FQNEAQ. Trimming left V 3 bases short and J 5 bases short, with 13 bases between. The CDR3 is 14 amino acids. CDR3 sequence reads: CASSFLAEFYGYTF. In DNA, the CDR3 is TGTGCCAGCAGCTTTCTTGCTGAGTTTTATGGCTACACCTTC. The whole variable domain, remainder taken from reference TRBV7-8 and TRBJ1-2, is GAGVSQSPRYKVAKRGQDVALRCDPISGHVSLFWYQQALGQGPEFLTYFQNEAQLDKSGLPSDRFFAERPEGSVSTLKIQRTQQEDSAVYLCASSFLAEFYGYTFGSGTRLTVV.

This clone appeared a few times. The chain carries TRBV15 and TRBJ2-7; 11 bases are a match to TRBD2. The V gene end was trimmed by 0 bases and the J gene end by 3 bases; junction bases not matched to a gene: 4. Germline V gives CDR1 LNHNV, CDR2 YYDKDF (reference sequence). This CDR3 has 16 residues. The DNA of the CDR3 is TGTGCCACCAGCAGAGATCAAGGGACTAGCGGCTACGAGCAGTACTTC. Its translation is CATSRDQGTSGYEQYF.

To note about this clone: A far larger clone is a single base away, which makes a read error likely. V is TRBV7-9 and J is TRBJ1-1; D not certain. The germline gives CDR1 SEHNR, CDR2 FQNEAQ (reference sequence). The CDR3 contains 13 residues. The CDR3 is CASGFWGNTEAFF. CDR3 nucleotides: TGTGCCAGCGGCTTTTGGGGGAACACTGAAGCTTTCTTT.

This clone turned up a few times. The CDR3 DNA reads as TGTGCCAGCACTGGGACAGGGGTCGGGGAGCTGTTTTTT. It yields the protein CASTGTGVGELFF. The V and J genes are TRBV27 and TRBJ2-2; 10 bases match TRBD1. The CDR3 loop spans 13 amino acids. Germline V CDR1 and CDR2: MNHEY, SMNVEV (reference sequence). After removal of 7 bases from V and 7 bases from J, the junction contained 3 bases not matched to a gene.

V usage is TRBV7-8 and J usage is TRBJ2-7, with a weak D call TRBD2 (6 bases). CDR3 length: 12 residues. Trimming took off 5 bases at V and 5 bases at J, with 10 bases between the two ends. Germline assignment: CDR1 SGHVS and CDR2 FQNEAQ. The CDR3 bases are TGTGCCAGCAGCCCTGGAGGGAACGAGCAGTACTTC. Translating gives CASSPGGNEQYF. Using reference TRBV7-8 and TRBJ2-7 for the parts outside the CDR3, the full variable domain is GAGVSQSPRYKVAKRGQDVALRCDPISGHVSLFWYQQALGQGPEFLTYFQNEAQLDKSGLPSDRFFAERPEGSVSTLKIQRTQQEDSAVYLCASSPGGNEQYFGPGTRLTVT.

The rearrangement uses TRBV5-1 and TRBJ2-7; the D gene is possibly TRBD2 (5 bases). The CDR3 contains 15 residues. V lost 4 bases and J 7 bases, leaving 21 bases between the germline ends. Per the germline V gene, CDR1 is SGHRS and CDR2 is YFSETQ. The CDR3 here is CASSPAVGASGEQYF. CDR3 bases: TGCGCCAGCAGCCCCGCGGTGGGAGCGTCCGGGGAGCAGTACTTC.

The chain links TRBV7-2 to TRBJ1-2; D is possibly TRBD1 (6 bases). Germline assignment: CDR1 SGHTA and CDR2 FQGNSA. V was shortened by 0 bases and J by 6 bases, with 14 bases between the two germline ends. This CDR3 comprises 15 residues. Written as DNA, the CDR3 is TGTGCCAGCAGCTTAGCGCTGGCAGGGGAGGATGGCTACACCTTC. Its translation is CASSLALAGEDGYTF.

The chain is built from TRBV4-3 and TRBJ2-1; 10 bases are a match to TRBD2. Germline V gene data show CDR1 as LGHNA and CDR2 as YSLEER. The CDR3 covers 14 residues. Unmatched junction bases numbered 5, after V lost 6 bases and J lost 6 bases. The CDR3 protein is CASSPRLAGNEQFF. The DNA for the CDR3 is TGCGCCAGCAGTCCAAGACTAGCGGGCAATGAGCAGTTCTTC.

In regard to this clone: At the DNA level, this CDR3 is encoded by other sequences in the same sample as well. The gene calls are TRBV27 and TRBJ1-2, with TRBD1 as a possible D gene (6 bases). Germline assignment: CDR1 MNHEY and CDR2 SMNVEV (reference sequence). This CDR3 spans 13 amino acids. Deletions cut 3 bases from V and 4 bases from J, with 9 bases between. CDR3 in amino acids: CASSFGGGYGYTF. The CDR3 DNA is TGTGCCAGCAGTTTCGGGGGCGGCTATGGCTACACCTTC.

This clone was counted only a few times. The chain uses TRBV5-1 and TRBJ2-2, with 8 bases that match TRBD1. CDR3 length: 14 residues. CDR1 and CDR2 from the germline V gene are SGHRS and YFSETQ. Trimming at V came to 9 bases and at J to 5 bases, leaving 9 bases not matched to a gene. CDR3 sequence: CAISTGVETGELFF. CDR3 DNA sequence: TGCGCCATTTCGACAGGGGTGGAGACCGGGGAGCTGTTTTTT.

A single count supports this clone. The V call is TRBV7-9, the J call TRBJ2-7, with 7 positions matching TRBD1. V was clipped by 3 bases and J by 6 bases; unmatched bases: 5. This CDR3 contains 13 residues. Germline lookup yields CDR1 SEHNR and CDR2 FQNEAQ (reference sequence). For the CDR3, the DNA is TGTGCCAGCAGCTTGACAGGGCAGGGCGAGCAGTACTTC. Translating gives CASSLTGQGEQYF.

A remark on this clone: This same CDR3 is encoded by further DNA sequences in the sample. This chain links TRBV9 with TRBJ2-1; 9 positions agree with TRBD2. Germline loops: CDR1 SGDLS, CDR2 YYNGEE. V lost 5 bases to trimming and J lost 3 bases; unmatched junction nucleotides: 6. The CDR3 has 15 residues. The CDR3 region has the DNA TGTGCCAGCAGTGTTAGCGGGAGCTACTACAATGAGCAGTTCTTC. Translated: CASSVSGSYYNEQFF.

This clone was picked up many times. DNA of the CDR3: TGTGCCAGCAGTTTGGGCGGGACACGAAATCAGCCCCAGCATTTT. Its translation is CASSLGGTRNQPQHF. The chain recombines TRBV28 with TRBJ1-5, with D perhaps matching TRBD1 (6 bases). CDR3 length: 15 amino acids. Germline CDR1 is MDHEN and CDR2 is SYDVKM. V gave up 3 bases and J gave up 4 bases, with 13 bases separating them.

The chain links TRBV19 to TRBJ2-4; TRBD1 agrees at 12 bases. Germline CDR1 is LNHDA and CDR2 is SQIVND (reference sequence). V trimming: 7 bases; J trimming: 6 bases; junction bases outside the gene matches: 13. This CDR3 is built from 17 residues. Here the CDR3 DNA reads TGTGCCAGTACCAAGCCCTCGGGACAGGGGGCTAGAAACATTCAGTACTTC. It yields the protein CASTKPSGQGARNIQYF.

The V gene is TRBV18, the J gene TRBJ1-4; possibly TRBD1 for D (6 bases). Trimming shortened V by 3 bases and J by 7 bases, and 15 bases separated the two germline ends. Germline CDR1 is KGHSH and CDR2 is LQKENI. This CDR3 spans 15 amino acids. The CDR3 sequence is CASSPLQGITEKLFF. CDR3 sequence (DNA): TGTGCCAGCTCACCGCTCCAGGGGATAACTGAAAAACTGTTTTTT.

The rearrangement joins TRBV7-8 to TRBJ2-7; 8 bases map to TRBD2. Trimming took 2 bases from V and 1 from J; bases not matched to a gene: 4. Germline V gene sequence: CDR1 SGHVS, CDR2 FQNEAQ. The CDR3 is 15 amino acids. For the CDR3, the DNA is TGTGCCAGCAGCTTACGCGGGAGGACTTCCTACGAGCAGTACTTC. This encodes CASSLRGRTSYEQYF.

The chain recombines TRBV5-1 with TRBJ2-3; 7 bases map to TRBD1. Germline CDR1 and CDR2: SGHRS and YFSETQ. J gave up 6 bases and V 2 bases, and 6 bases lay outside the gene matches. This CDR3 has 14 residues. The CDR3 sequence is CASSLQGSGDTQYF. CDR3 nucleotides: TGCGCCAGCAGCTTACAGGGGAGCGGCGATACGCAGTATTTT.

V usage is TRBV5-1 and J usage is TRBJ2-1; TRBD1 or TRBD2 may be the D gene (6 bases each). V was shortened by 0 bases and J by 7 bases, with 17 bases between the two germline ends. Germline lookup yields CDR1 SGHRS and CDR2 YFSETQ. This CDR3 contains 16 residues. The CDR3 nucleotides read TGCGCCAGCAGCTTGGTCGGGGGCAGTTTTGTAAATGAGCAGTTCTTC. Translating it yields CASSLVGGSFVNEQFF. The full variable domain, with the rest looked up from reference TRBV5-1 and TRBJ2-1, is KAGVTQTPRYLIKTRGQQVTLSCSPISGHRSVSWYQQTPGQGLQFLFEYFSETQRNKGNFPGRFSGRQFSNSRSEMNVSTLELGDSALYLCASSLVGGSFVNEQFFGPGTRLTVL.

The V call is TRBV7-7, the J call TRBJ2-1; 10 nucleotides agree with TRBD2. This CDR3 is 15 amino acids long. Germline V lookup: CDR1 SSHAT, CDR2 FNYEAQ (reference sequence). With 1 base clipped from V and 9 bases from J, the junction kept 6 bases outside the gene matches. The CDR3 region has the DNA TGTGCCAGCAGCTTAGGCCTAGCGGGAGACGGTGAGCAGTTCTTC. This gives the protein CASSLGLAGDGEQFF.

The chain is built from TRBV4-1 and TRBJ2-4; 10 bases match TRBD1. Trimming removed 4 bases from V and 2 bases from J; junction bases left unmatched: 8. This CDR3 spans 17 amino acids. In germline, CDR1 is MGHRA, CDR2 YSYEKL. CDR3 in DNA: TGCGCCAGCAGCCCTGGACAGGGGGATGGAACCAAAAACATTCAGTACTTC. This encodes CASSPGQGDGTKNIQYF.

This clone was counted a few times. This chain links TRBV7-8 with TRBJ2-3; D remains unclear. The CDR3 sequence is 14 residues long. V lost 4 bases and J 0 bases, leaving 8 bases between the germline ends. Germline V gene data show CDR1 as SGHVS and CDR2 as FQNEAQ. The CDR3 DNA follows: TGTGCCAGCAGCTCCCTTCGTAGCACAGATACGCAGTATTTT. Encoded protein: CASSSLRSTDTQYF.

The J gene is TRBJ1-1, the V gene TRBV6-1; D ambiguous. CDR1 and CDR2 (germline): MNHNS, SASEGT. The CDR3 totals 13 residues. V lost 1 base, J lost 1 base, and 4 bases lay in between. The CDR3 DNA sequence: TGTGCCAGCAGTGAAGAAAAGAACACTGAAGCTTTCTTT. This encodes CASSEEKNTEAFF.